The 5 T cell receptor beta chains given below trace back to one sample, sequenced in a study of identifying expanded T cells in peripheral blood (dated by TCRdb to the late 2010s). The library was generated by the immunoSEQ multiplex PCR assay. TCRdb stores this immuneACCESS table with in-frame sequences only. Part of the clones is absent; in the studies checked, under half of the shortfall reflects unresolved V genes, and no reason is known for the rest. This sample gives 84,000 or so clones in total; around 91% of them show up just once. The ten most abundant clones make up around 3% of the sample. Sequencing input: blood. Receptors originate from a person aged 18-69 years in good health.

The V call is TRBV19, the J call TRBJ2-1; D gene unclear. The CDR3 covers 12 residues. The germline CDR1 and CDR2 sequences are LNHDA and SQIVND (reference sequence). With 2 bases removed from V and 10 bases from J, the gap between germline ends came to 9 bases. Here the CDR3 DNA reads TGTGCCAGTAGTATAACCCCCCGGGAGCAGTTCTTC. This gives the protein CASSITPREQFF.

The chain links TRBV6-5 to TRBJ1-2; D is ambiguous. Germline CDR1 is MNHEY and CDR2 is SVGAGI. CDR3 length: 12 amino acids. The V end lost 5 bases, the J end lost 8 bases, and 12 bases lay between the germline ends. The CDR3 region has the DNA TGTGCCAGCAGTAGAGCAGGCGACGGCTACACCTTC. This sequence encodes CASSRAGDGYTF.

The V call is TRBV5-5, the J call TRBJ2-4; 7 bases align to TRBD2. Looked up from germline, CDR1 is SGHKS and CDR2 is YYEKEE (reference sequence). CDR3 length: 14 residues. Trimming at V came to 0 bases and at J to 8 bases, leaving 5 bases not matched to a gene. The CDR3 sequence is CASSLEAGRDIQYF. The DNA for the CDR3 is TGTGCCAGCAGCTTGGAGGCAGGGAGGGACATTCAGTACTTC. Filled out from reference TRBV5-5 and TRBJ2-4, the complete variable domain reads DAGVTQSPTHLIKTRGQQVTLRCSPISGHKSVSWYQQVLGQGPQFIFQYYEKEERGRGNFPDRFSARQFPNYSSELNVNALLLGDSALYLCASSLEAGRDIQYFGAGTRLSVL.

The chain is built from TRBV7-2 and TRBJ1-2, with D uncertain. With 3 bases removed from V and 0 bases from J, the gap between germline ends came to 11 bases. Germline V CDR1 and CDR2: SGHTA, FQGNSA. The CDR3 length is 15 residues. The CDR3 nucleotides read TGTGCCAGCAGCTTGAGGGCTGGGACTAACTATGGCTACACCTTC. This translates into CASSLRAGTNYGYTF.

V and J are TRBV5-6 and TRBJ2-7, with a possible D match to TRBD1 (6 bases). This CDR3 comprises 13 residues. Germline loops: CDR1 SGHDT, CDR2 YYEEEE. Trimming cost V 5 bases and J 3 bases, with 12 bases left between them. In nucleotides, the CDR3 is TGTGCCAGCAGACCGGGACAACTCTACGAGCAGTACTTC. Encoded protein: CASRPGQLYEQYF.